Detailed here is one T cell receptor (beta chain). One entry per CDR3 protein, called by TCRdb with MiXCR from the 5' RACE reads. The table has 690,000 or so distinct CDR3 sequences, roughly 8% seen once. This entry belongs to a study of identical twins. Germline CDR1 and CDR2: SEHNR and FQNEAQ (reference sequence). The length of the CDR3 is 11 residues. Trimming took off 6 bases at V and 7 bases at J, with 10 bases between the two ends. The data also belong to a second study, concerning yellow fever vaccine responses in identical twins.

This sequence was found in a woman between 18 and 29 years old in good health. The rearrangement uses TRBV7-9 and TRBJ2-7; D gene unclear. Sample: PBMCs. The CDR3 nucleotides are TGTGCCAGCAGGTCTCTCGGGGAGCAGTACTTC. It translates to CASRSLGEQYF.